These 9 T cell receptor beta chains originate from one sample sequenced in a study of blood T cell repertoires in COVID-19. Profiled with immunoSEQ multiplex PCR; TCRdb holds only in-frame clones, not every one. The sample yields 200,000 or so clones, 80% to 90% seen once. Sample: PBMCs or T cells enriched from blood (not recorded which). The origin of the receptors is a woman aged 40 to 50 with acute COVID-19.

The chain employs TRBV24-1 and TRBJ1-1; 7 nucleotides agree with TRBD1. The germline CDR1 and CDR2 sequences are KGHDR and SFDVKD. This CDR3 comprises 15 residues. J lost 3 bases, V lost 11 bases, and 14 bases had no gene match. The CDR3 loop is CARRRNRGLDTEAFF. The CDR3 region has the DNA TGTGCCAGGCGCAGAAACAGGGGCCTCGACACTGAAGCTTTCTTT.

CDR3 protein: CASSSQGVGTGMGELFF. DNA of the CDR3: TGTGCCAGCAGCTCCCAGGGGGTTGGGACTGGAATGGGGGAGCTGTTTTTT. The rearrangement uses TRBV5-6 and TRBJ2-2; D is possibly TRBD1 (7 bases). Trimming left V 3 bases short and J 8 bases short, with 23 bases between. This CDR3 spans 17 amino acids. Germline CDR1 reads SGHDT; CDR2 reads YYEEEE.

The chain carries TRBV10-3 and TRBJ2-1; 7 nucleotides agree with TRBD2. The CDR3 runs to 14 residues. J gave up 0 bases and V 7 bases, and 3 bases lay outside the gene matches. CDR1 and CDR2 (germline): ENHRY, SYGVKD. The CDR3 sequence is CAIMWEGSYNEQFF. The CDR3 DNA reads as TGTGCCATCATGTGGGAGGGCTCCTACAATGAGCAGTTCTTC.

This CDR3 is CASSSQKPAKNIQYF. Written as DNA, the CDR3 is TGTGCCAGCAGTTCTCAAAAGCCGGCCAAAAACATTCAGTACTTC. This sequence joins TRBV6-5 and TRBJ2-4, with D unclear. The germline V and J ends were trimmed by 4 bases and 1 base, with 11 bases remaining between them. There are 15 residues in the CDR3. Germline V gene lookup returns CDR1 MNHEY and CDR2 SVGAGI.

This chain links TRBV27 with TRBJ2-5, with TRBD2 matching 7 bases. The germline gives CDR1 MNHEY, CDR2 SMNVEV (reference sequence). This CDR3 region has 16 residues. V was pared by 5 bases and J by 2 bases, with 11 bases of the junction left unmatched. CDR3 protein: CASSPSPQRDQETQYF. CDR3 coding DNA: TGTGCCAGCAGTCCCTCCCCCCAGCGGGATCAAGAGACCCAGTACTTC.

This sequence joins TRBV2 and TRBJ1-2; possibly TRBD1 for D (6 bases). The CDR3 is 14 residues long. The V gene lost 0 bases and the J gene lost 7 bases, with 12 bases spanning the gap. Germline V gene sequence: CDR1 SNHLY, CDR2 FYNNEI. CDR3 sequence: CASSEATQGGGYTF. Written as DNA, the CDR3 is TGTGCCAGCAGTGAAGCGACACAGGGTGGTGGCTACACCTTC.

Note on this clone: A junction end diverges from the germline sequence, so it may reflect a read error. The chain recombines TRBV4-1 with TRBJ2-7; the D gene is possibly TRBD1 (5 bases). Germline CDR1 is MGHRA and CDR2 is YSYEKL. CDR3 length equals 14 residues. In DNA form, the CDR3 reads TGCGCCAGCAGCCAAGAGTTAGGGGTTGGCTGGCCGCGATTC. The encoded protein is CASSQELGVGWPRF.

V is TRBV6-5 and J is TRBJ2-7, with 8 bases identical to TRBD1. The germline V gene has CDR1 MNHEY and CDR2 SVGAGI. The trim removed 4 bases at V and 7 bases at J, leaving 6 bases unmatched. The CDR3 is 13 residues long. The CDR3 region has the DNA TGTGCCAGCAGTTTAAGGACAGGGAGAGAGCAGTACTTC. This codes for CASSLRTGREQYF.

The gene calls are TRBV28 and TRBJ1-5, with unresolved D. From germline, CDR1 is MDHEN and CDR2 SYDVKM. This CDR3 region has 12 residues. The V end was cut by 6 bases, the J end by 8 bases, with 11 bases between. The CDR3 DNA sequence: TGTGCCAGCAGCCTACCGATCAAGCCCCAGCATTTT. This translates into CASSLPIKPQHF.